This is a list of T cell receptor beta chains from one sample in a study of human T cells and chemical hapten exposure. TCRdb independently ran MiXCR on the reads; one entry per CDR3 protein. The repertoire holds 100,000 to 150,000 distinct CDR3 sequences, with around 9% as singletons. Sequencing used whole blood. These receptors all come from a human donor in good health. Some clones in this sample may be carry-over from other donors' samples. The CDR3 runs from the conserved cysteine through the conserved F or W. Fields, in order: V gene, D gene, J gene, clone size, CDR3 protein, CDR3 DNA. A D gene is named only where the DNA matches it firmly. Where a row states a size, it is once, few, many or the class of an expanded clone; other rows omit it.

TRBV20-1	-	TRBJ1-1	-	CSARIGPLNTEAFF	TGCAGTGCTAGAATTGGGCCTTTGAACACTGAAGCTTTCTTT
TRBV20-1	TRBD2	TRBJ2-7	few	CSARLLAESSYEQYF	TGCAGTGCTAGATTACTAGCGGAAAGCTCCTACGAGCAGTACTTC
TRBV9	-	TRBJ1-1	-	CASSVRWNTEAFF	TGTGCCAGCAGCGTCCGGTGGAACACTGAAGCTTTCTTT
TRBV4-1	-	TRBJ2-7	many	CASSQGTDSYEQYF	TGCGCCAGCAGCCAAGGGACAGACTCGTACGAGCAGTACTTC
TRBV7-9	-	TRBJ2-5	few	CASSPLLGEETQYF	TGTGCCAGCAGCCCACTTTTGGGGGAAGAGACCCAGTACTTC
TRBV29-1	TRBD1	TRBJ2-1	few	CSVVRDRGINEQFF	TGCAGCGTCGTCCGGGACAGGGGGATCAATGAGCAGTTCTTC
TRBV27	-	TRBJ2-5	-	CASSRPGLKETQYF	TGTGCCAGCAGTCGGCCGGGACTTAAAGAGACCCAGTACTTC
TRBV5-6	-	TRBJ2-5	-	CASTDGVTSPLFFWETQYF	TGTGCCAGCACCGACGGAGTAACCTCCCCGCTATTTTTTTGGGAGACCCAGTACTTC
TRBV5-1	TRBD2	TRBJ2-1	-	CASSFGLAKYNEQFF	TGCGCCAGCAGCTTCGGACTAGCGAAGTACAATGAGCAGTTCTTC
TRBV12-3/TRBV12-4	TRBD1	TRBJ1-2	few	CASSRQGARGYGYTF	TGTGCCAGCAGTCGACAGGGGGCGAGGGGCTATGGCTACACCTTC
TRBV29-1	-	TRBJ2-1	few	CSAATSYNEQFF	TGCAGTGCAGCCACTTCCTACAATGAGCAGTTCTTC
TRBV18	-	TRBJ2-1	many	CASSRGESYNEQFF	TGTGCCAGCTCCCGTGGCGAGTCCTACAATGAGCAGTTCTTC
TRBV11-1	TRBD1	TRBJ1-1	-	CASSLLQGGQGLSEAFF	TGTGCCAGCAGCTTACTACAGGGGGGGCAGGGACTCTCTGAAGCTTTCTTT
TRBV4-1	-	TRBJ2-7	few	CASSPRDYTYEQYF	TGCGCCAGCAGCCCACGAGACTACACCTACGAGCAGTACTTC
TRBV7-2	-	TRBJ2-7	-	CASSKGPEGEQYF	TGTGCCAGCAGCAAGGGACCAGAGGGAGAGCAGTACTTC
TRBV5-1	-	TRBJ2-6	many	CASSLGEPGANVLTF	TGCGCCAGCAGCTTGGGGGAGCCGGGGGCCAACGTCCTGACTTTC
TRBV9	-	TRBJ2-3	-	CASSVVGGGPTDTQYF	TGTGCCAGCAGCGTAGTGGGGGGAGGACCCACAGATACGCAGTATTTT
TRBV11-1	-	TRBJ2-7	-	CASSSGFYEQYF	TGTGCCAGCAGCTCGGGATTCTACGAGCAGTACTTC
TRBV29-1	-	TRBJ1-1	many	CSVEGGPGRMNTEAFF	TGCAGCGTTGAAGGAGGGCCAGGAAGAATGAACACTGAAGCTTTCTTT
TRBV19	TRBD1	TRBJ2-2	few	CASSLETGWGSSNTGELFF	TGTGCCAGTAGTCTCGAGACAGGGTGGGGGTCATCGAACACCGGGGAGCTGTTTTTT
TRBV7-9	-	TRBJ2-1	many	CASSPPLDPSAQFF	TGTGCCAGCAGCCCTCCTCTAGACCCCAGTGCGCAGTTCTTC
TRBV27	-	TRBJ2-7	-	CASSPRTTYEQYF	TGTGCCAGCAGTCCCAGGACGACCTACGAGCAGTACTTC
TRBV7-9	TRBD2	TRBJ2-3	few	CASSLGWTSGSADTQYF	TGTGCCAGCAGCTTAGGCTGGACTAGCGGGAGTGCAGATACGCAGTATTTT
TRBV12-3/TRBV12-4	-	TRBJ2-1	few	CASSLASSGGSEQFF	TGTGCCAGCAGTTTAGCATCCAGTGGAGGGAGTGAGCAGTTCTTC
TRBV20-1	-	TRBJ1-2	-	CSAPVSSGGDYGYTF	TGCAGTGCGCCAGTCTCTTCGGGGGGCGACTATGGCTACACCTTC
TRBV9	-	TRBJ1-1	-	CASSVRTVMNSEAFF	TGTGCCAGCAGCGTGAGGACAGTTATGAACTCTGAAGCTTTCTTT
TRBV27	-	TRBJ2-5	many	CASKSIQETQYF	TGTGCCAGCAAGTCGATTCAAGAGACCCAGTACTTC
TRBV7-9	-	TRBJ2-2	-	CASSLAQVAGELFF	TGTGCCAGCAGCCTAGCCCAGGTGGCCGGGGAGCTGTTTTTT
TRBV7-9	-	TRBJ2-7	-	CASSLEGPYYEQYF	TGTGCCAGCAGCTTAGAAGGGCCCTACTACGAGCAGTACTTC
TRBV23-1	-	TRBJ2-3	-	CARLQQILTQYF	TGCGCCAGGCTACAGCAGATACTAACGCAGTATTTT
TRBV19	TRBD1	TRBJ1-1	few	CASSSRTGQNTEAFF	TGTGCCAGTAGTTCTCGGACAGGGCAGAACACTGAAGCTTTCTTT
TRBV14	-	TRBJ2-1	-	CASSQLQVHNEQFF	TGTGCCAGCAGCCAGTTACAGGTCCACAATGAGCAGTTCTTC
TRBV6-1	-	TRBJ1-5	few	CASSAVPNQPQHF	TGTGCCAGCAGTGCTGTACCCAATCAGCCCCAGCATTTT
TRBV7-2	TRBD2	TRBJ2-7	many	CASSLGDLAGGEQYF	TGTGCCAGCAGCTTAGGGGACCTAGCGGGAGGAGAGCAGTACTTC